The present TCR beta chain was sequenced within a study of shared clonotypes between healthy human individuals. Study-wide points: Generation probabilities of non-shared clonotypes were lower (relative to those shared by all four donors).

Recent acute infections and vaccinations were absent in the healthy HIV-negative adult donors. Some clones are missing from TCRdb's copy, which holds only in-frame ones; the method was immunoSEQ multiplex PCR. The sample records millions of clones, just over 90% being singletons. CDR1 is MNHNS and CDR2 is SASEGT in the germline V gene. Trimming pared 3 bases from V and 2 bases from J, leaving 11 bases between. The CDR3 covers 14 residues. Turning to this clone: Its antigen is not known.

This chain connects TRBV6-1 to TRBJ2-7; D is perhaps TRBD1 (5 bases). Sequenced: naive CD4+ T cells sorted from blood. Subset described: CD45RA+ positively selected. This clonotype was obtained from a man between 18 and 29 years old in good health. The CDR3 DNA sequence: TGTGCCAGCAGTGAGGCAGGGCGCACCTACGAGCAGTACTTC. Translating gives CASSEAGRTYEQYF.